The 22 T cell receptor beta chains below come from one sample, sequenced in a study of blood T cell repertoires in COVID-19. The data were produced by immunoSEQ multiplex PCR, yet TCRdb's version contains in-frame clones alone and is incomplete. There are under 450,000 clones in the sample; about 87% occur only once, and 1.3% lies in the top ten. Source material: PBMCs or T cells enriched from blood (not recorded which). The receptors shown here come from a man aged 30-40 years who had recovered from COVID-19.

The chain couples TRBV5-6 to TRBJ2-5; D call uncertain. Trimming pared 0 bases from V and 3 bases from J, leaving 6 bases between. In germline, CDR1 is SGHDT, CDR2 YYEEEE. This CDR3 has 13 residues. The chain's CDR3 is CASSLEHKETQYF. CDR3 DNA sequence: TGTGCCAGCAGCTTGGAGCATAAAGAGACCCAGTACTTC.

The chain uses TRBV19 and TRBJ2-7; D might be TRBD2 (5 bases). Trimming removed 4 bases from V and 2 bases from J, with 9 bases in between. Germline CDR1 and CDR2: LNHDA and SQIVND (reference sequence). CDR3 length equals 13 residues. The DNA for the CDR3 is TGTGCCAGTAGTAGCGGGTCTACCTACGAGCAGTACTTC. This sequence encodes CASSSGSTYEQYF. The full variable domain, rest sourced from reference TRBV19 and TRBJ2-7, is DGGITQSPKYLFRKEGQNVTLSCEQNLNHDAMYWYRQDPGQGLRLIYYSQIVNDFQKGDIAEGYSVSREKKESFPLTVTSAQKNPTAFYLCASSSGSTYEQYFGPGTRLTVT.

The V and J genes are TRBV10-3 and TRBJ1-2, with D uncertain. The CDR3 totals 13 residues. The V gene's germline CDR1 is ENHRY and CDR2 SYGVKD. Trimming shortened V by 5 bases and J by 3 bases, and 10 bases separated the two germline ends. The CDR3: CAISRNEDYGYTF. The CDR3 coding sequence is TGTGCCATCAGTAGGAACGAGGACTATGGCTACACCTTC.

The chain couples TRBV3-1 (or the pseudogene TRBV3-2) to TRBJ2-2, with a possible D match to TRBD2 (6 bases). Between the trimmed V and J ends, which lost 1 base and 2 bases, there was a span of 8 bases. The germline gives CDR1 LGHDT, CDR2 YNNKEL (reference sequence). The CDR3 runs to 15 residues. The CDR3 bases are TGTGCCAGCAGCCAAGCGGGGACTAACACCGGGGAGCTGTTTTTT. This sequence encodes CASSQAGTNTGELFF.

CDR3 protein: CASSPILTDTQYF. Written as DNA, the CDR3 is TGTGCCAGCTCACCAATTCTCACAGATACGCAGTATTTT. The chain couples TRBV18 to TRBJ2-3; D unresolved. The CDR3 has 13 amino acids. Trimming took 2 bases from V and 2 from J, leaving 5 bases between them. Germline CDR1 KGHSH, CDR2 LQKENI.

The chain carries TRBV6-1 and TRBJ2-7; D possibly corresponds to TRBD1 (6 bases). Germline V lookup: CDR1 MNHNS, CDR2 SASEGT. This CDR3 is 15 amino acids long. V dropped 3 bases and J dropped 2 bases, with 14 bases sitting between them. Written as DNA, the CDR3 is TGTGCCAGCAGTGAGGGACACTTCCTACCCTACGAGCAGTACTTC. Translating it yields CASSEGHFLPYEQYF.

This clone was detected a few times. The rearrangement joins TRBV7-2 to TRBJ2-1; 10 bases fit TRBD1. V lost 4 bases to trimming and J lost 7 bases; unmatched junction nucleotides: 7. The CDR3 is made up of 15 amino acids. CDR1 SGHTA and CDR2 FQGNSA come from the germline V gene. CDR3 sequence reads: CASSSGRDRGNEQFF. In nucleotides, the CDR3 is TGTGCCAGCAGCTCGGGCCGGGACAGGGGTAATGAGCAGTTCTTC.

J is TRBJ2-6 and V is TRBV19; 8 bases agree with TRBD1. Germline CDR1 reads LNHDA; CDR2 reads SQIVND (reference sequence). V shed 4 bases and J 0 bases; nucleotides not matched to a gene: 5. There are 17 residues in the CDR3. The CDR3 nucleotides are TGTGCCAGTAGTACGTGGACAGGGAGCTCTGGGGCCAACGTCCTGACTTTC. Translation: CASSTWTGSSGANVLTF.

The rearrangement links TRBV6-4 to TRBJ2-1; the match to TRBD2 covers 15 bases. V gave up 5 bases and J gave up 10 bases; unmatched junction bases: 3. The CDR3 has 14 residues. The germline CDR1 and CDR2 sequences are MRHNA and SNTAGT. The CDR3 bases are TGTGCCAGCAGTCGCGGGACTAGCGGGGGGGAGCAGTTCTTC. Translated: CASSRGTSGGEQFF.

Of note for this clone: Other DNA sequences from this sample encode an identical CDR3 as well. The chain couples TRBV7-8 to TRBJ1-1; D is uncertain. Trimming took 7 bases from V and 2 from J, leaving 17 bases between them. The CDR3 is made up of 15 amino acids. In germline, CDR1 is SGHVS, CDR2 FQNEAQ. The CDR3, as DNA: TGTGCCAGCACTGAAGTCGGCCGGGGTAACACTGAAGCTTTCTTT. This codes for CASTEVGRGNTEAFF.

The genes are TRBV12-3 or TRBV12-4 and TRBJ1-2; D call uncertain. CDR3 length: 12 residues. V lost 5 bases, J lost 5 bases, and 9 bases lay in between. CDR3: CASSPKYYGYTF. The CDR3, as DNA: TGTGCCAGCAGTCCTAAGTATTATGGCTACACCTTC.

The chain couples TRBV28 to TRBJ1-5; D not resolved. The CDR3 is 14 amino acids. V was pared by 6 bases and J by 3 bases, with 12 bases between. Germline V gives CDR1 MDHEN, CDR2 SYDVKM. The CDR3 is CASRLPVVNQPQHF. CDR3 bases: TGTGCCAGCAGACTCCCTGTTGTCAATCAGCCCCAGCATTTT.

This clone was counted once. CDR3 amino acids: CASSDPLGRGSSYEQYF. The CDR3 DNA is TGTGCCAGCAGTGACCCTCTAGGAAGGGGCAGCTCCTACGAGCAGTACTTC. V usage is TRBV6-4 and J usage is TRBJ2-7; weak D call: TRBD1 (5 bases). The germline V gene has CDR1 MRHNA and CDR2 SNTAGT. The CDR3 has 17 residues. The ends were cut back, 2 bases at V and 0 bases at J, with 17 bases in the middle.

V usage is TRBV7-9 and J usage is TRBJ2-6; TRBD1 aligns across 7 bases. Germline assignment: CDR1 SEHNR and CDR2 FQNEAQ (reference sequence). The CDR3 spans 18 residues. The V and J ends lost 7 bases and 0 bases, in that order; junction bases with no gene match: 12. CDR3 in amino acids: CASNHAPGQASGANVLTF. CDR3 DNA sequence: TGTGCCAGCAACCATGCCCCCGGACAGGCCTCTGGGGCCAACGTCCTGACTTTC.

The rearrangement links TRBV7-9 to TRBJ2-7; 8 nucleotides align to TRBD1. Trimming cost V 8 bases and J 3 bases; bases outside gene matches: 12. The germline CDR1 and CDR2 sequences are SEHNR and FQNEAQ (reference sequence). The CDR3 loop spans 15 amino acids. DNA for the CDR3: TGTGCCAGCGGTACCTTGGGACAGGTGAACTACGAGCAGTACTTC. Its translation is CASGTLGQVNYEQYF.

The chain couples TRBV25-1 to TRBJ2-7, with D possibly being TRBD2 (6 bases). Germline V CDR1 and CDR2: MGHDK, SYGVNS. Deletions cut 3 bases from V and 2 bases from J, with 14 bases between. CDR3 size: 15 residues. CDR3: CASSDTVGEAYEQYF. The CDR3 nucleotides read TGTGCCAGCAGTGACACCGTGGGGGAGGCCTACGAGCAGTACTTC.

The chain recombines TRBV5-1 with TRBJ1-3, with D unclear. Germline values: CDR1 SGHRS, CDR2 YFSETQ. CDR3 length: 14 amino acids. Trimming took 5 bases from V and 2 from J, leaving 11 bases between them. CDR3 sequence (DNA): TGCGCCAGCAGTGAGGGTACAACTGGAAACACCATATATTTT. This translates into CASSEGTTGNTIYF.

J is TRBJ1-2 and V is TRBV27; D is unresolved. CDR3 length equals 15 residues. The V gene's germline CDR1 is MNHEY and CDR2 SMNVEV (reference sequence). Trimming removed 4 bases from V and 0 bases from J, with 12 bases in between. CDR3 coding DNA: TGTGCCAGCAGTTCGTCCCCCAGCGCTAACTATGGCTACACCTTC. This translates into CASSSSPSANYGYTF.

The V call is TRBV5-1, the J call TRBJ1-1; D perhaps matches TRBD1 (5 bases). Germline CDR1 is SGHRS and CDR2 is YFSETQ. This CDR3 is 12 amino acids long. V was shortened by 4 bases and J by 4 bases, with 8 bases between the two germline ends. CDR3 residues: CASSGGGTEAFF. CDR3 bases: TGCGCCAGCAGCGGGGGAGGCACTGAAGCTTTCTTT. The full variable domain, completed using reference TRBV5-1 and TRBJ1-1, is KAGVTQTPRYLIKTRGQQVTLSCSPISGHRSVSWYQQTPGQGLQFLFEYFSETQRNKGNFPGRFSGRQFSNSRSEMNVSTLELGDSALYLCASSGGGTEAFFGQGTRLTVV.

The chain is built from TRBV6-5 and TRBJ1-4; 8 bases fit TRBD1. From germline, CDR1 is MNHEY and CDR2 SVGAGI. This CDR3 region has 14 residues. V lost 6 bases, J lost 8 bases, and 8 bases stayed unmatched. CDR3 protein: CASRPDRGSEKLFF. The CDR3 DNA is TGTGCCAGCAGACCCGACAGGGGCTCCGAAAAACTGTTTTTT.

This clone came up a few times. This chain links TRBV7-8 with TRBJ1-3; the match to TRBD1 covers 8 bases. Germline CDR1 is SGHVS and CDR2 is FQNEAQ. V lost 1 base to trimming and J lost 2 bases; unmatched junction nucleotides: 7. The CDR3 runs 17 residues. The CDR3 nucleotides are TGTGCCAGCAGCTTAGGGTTCAGGACAGGGCCTGGAAACACCATATATTTT. Translated, it gives CASSLGFRTGPGNTIYF.

The table lists this clone with a few counts. This rearrangement joins TRBV7-9 to TRBJ2-3; D is perhaps TRBD1 (6 bases). The CDR3 sequence is 16 residues long. Germline CDR1 SEHNR, CDR2 FQNEAQ (reference sequence). V lost 0 bases and J lost 2, with 12 bases in between. CDR3 nucleotide sequence: TGTGCCAGCAGCTTAGCCGGGACATTAAACACAGATACGCAGTATTTT. Translation gives CASSLAGTLNTDTQYF.